The clone carrying this T cell receptor beta chain has more than one count but fewer than ten. What it recognizes is unknown. Sequencing relied on a cDNA template that was reverse transcribed from extracted RNA. The table came from immunoSEQ multiplex PCR; TCRdb's copy has only in-frame clones and leaves some out. The sample includes some 99,000 clones, 61% of them seen just once. The sample originates from a study of CD8+ T cells in alopecia areata. Study-wide context: Twice a day, 5 to 10 mg of oral tofacitinib was administered to treated patients. Tofacitinib therapy lasting 6 to 18 months was followed by 6 months off drug. Study outcomes and limitations: Many expanded lesional clones persisted in scalp and blood during tofacitinib treatment.

This CDR3 spans 14 amino acids. V dropped 4 bases and J dropped 10; count of bases not matched to a gene: 6. Germline CDR1 is MNHEY and CDR2 is SVGAGI. Treatment in this sample: oral pan-JAK inhibitor, 5-10 mg twice daily. Lesional scalp punch biopsies and peripheral blood were collected from alopecia areata patients. Material: CD8+ T cells sorted from blood, obtained at week 4, from a patient treated with tofacitinib. The source of this sequence is a human donor with alopecia areata. The chain employs TRBV6-5 and TRBJ2-4; the match to TRBD1 covers 11 bases. This CDR3 reads CASSFGTGGTIQYF. DNA of the CDR3: TGTGCCAGCAGTTTTGGGACAGGGGGTACTATTCAGTACTTC.